This TCR beta chain was sequenced for a study of cytomegalovirus exposure and HLA in healthy donors. General study findings and limits: In a later analysis, HLA-C alleles had the fewest associated TCRs, DRB1 alleles the most.

With regard to this clone: No antigen is known for it.

Both 60 Vbeta primers and 13 Jbeta primers went into the PCR. The repertoire was sequenced with immunoSEQ multiplex PCR; TCRdb's copy has only in-frame clones and lacks some. The sample shows around 120,000 clones, about 82% of them seen only once. Germline V gives CDR1 ENHRY, CDR2 SYGVKD. The CDR3 length is 15 residues. V lost 6 bases and J lost 5, with 17 bases in between. The source of this sequence is a boy younger than 18 in good health and CMV-seronegative. Sequencing was performed on PBMCs. V and J are TRBV10-3 and TRBJ1-5, with D tentatively TRBD1 (5 bases). CDR3 residues: CAIRRKIGEDQPQHF. In DNA form, the CDR3 reads TGTGCCATCAGAAGAAAGATAGGGGAAGATCAGCCCCAGCATTTT.